This entry lists 5 T cell receptor beta chains sequenced from one sample in a study of PD-L1 blockade in urothelial cancer. Assay used: immunoSEQ multiplex PCR; TCRdb lists only in-frame clones, some missing. There are 130,000 or so clones in the sample; roughly 84% occur only once, and roughly 2.9% lies in the top ten. The time point is: pretreatment peripheral blood. The sample here was PBMCs, taken around atezolizumab (anti-PD-L1) treatment. These receptors came from a man aged 50 to 60 with urothelial cancer.

The chain has TRBV5-4 and TRBJ2-7; the match to TRBD2 covers 11 bases. This CDR3 has 14 amino acids. With V trimmed by 4 bases and J by 6 bases, 6 bases remained unmatched. Germline values: CDR1 SGHNT, CDR2 YYREEE (reference sequence). The CDR3 reads CASSKGLADSEQYF. The CDR3 nucleotides are TGTGCCAGCAGCAAGGGACTAGCGGATAGCGAGCAGTACTTC.

V gene TRBV6-1 combines with J gene TRBJ1-1, with D possibly TRBD1 on 5 matching bases. This CDR3 region has 14 residues. V was cut by 8 bases and J by 8 bases, with 21 bases left in between. Germline V CDR1 and CDR2: MNHNS, SASEGT. The CDR3 DNA reads TGTGCCAGCCACCAACTGAAGGATGCAGGGGAAGCTTTCTTT. It specifies CASHQLKDAGEAFF.

This chain uses TRBV7-6 with TRBJ1-2; 7 nucleotides agree with TRBD1. The germline V gene has CDR1 SGHVS and CDR2 FNYEAQ. Germline trimming cut 6 bases from V and 1 base from J; bases unmatched to any gene: 11. The CDR3 has 16 residues. The CDR3 region is CASSPHRDSDNYGYTF. CDR3 DNA sequence: TGTGCCAGCAGTCCCCACCGGGACAGTGATAACTATGGCTACACCTTC.

The chain links TRBV5-8 to TRBJ1-2, with D perhaps TRBD1 (6 bases). This CDR3 has 14 residues. Germline CDR1 reads SGHTS; CDR2 reads YDEGEE. Trimming removed 4 bases at V and 8 bases at J, with 18 bases between. The CDR3 sequence is CASSRPGRGLGYTF. The CDR3 DNA sequence: TGTGCCAGCAGCCGGCCGGGCAGGGGTTTGGGCTACACCTTC.

V and J are TRBV5-4 and TRBJ2-1; 10 bases map to TRBD2. The CDR3 length is 20 residues. V shed 1 base, J shed 4 bases, and the junction held 17 bases outside the gene matches. CDR1 is SGHNT, CDR2 YYREEE, per germline (reference sequence). Written as DNA, the CDR3 is TGTGCCAGCAGCTTGAGGGGCCTTGGGGCTAGCGGGAGTAGGTACAATGAGCAGTTCTTC. Its translation is CASSLRGLGASGSRYNEQFF.